This T cell receptor beta chain was sequenced for a study of cytomegalovirus exposure and HLA in healthy donors. PCR amplification relied on 60 Vbeta primers (plus 13 Jbeta primers). The method was immunoSEQ multiplex PCR; TCRdb's version includes in-frame clones alone and lacks a portion of them. The sample shows approximately 130,000 clones, approximately 85% of them seen only once. Study-level points and caveats: Among TCR beta chains, those listed as cytomegalovirus-associated numbered around 160. Accurate prediction of HLA-A and HLA-B alleles (for most subjects) was reportedly achieved from TCR beta sequences.

There are 15 residues in the CDR3. Trimming cost V 3 bases and J 7 bases; bases outside gene matches: 8. Germline CDR1 and CDR2: WNHNN and SYGVQD (reference sequence). Comments on this clone: Its antigen remains unidentified.

The sequenced sample was PBMCs. The chain recombines TRBV10-1 with TRBJ2-1, with 8 bases identical to TRBD2. The TCR originated in a woman aged 25 to 39 in good health and CMV-seropositive. The CDR3 DNA follows: TGCGCCAGCAGTGATGTATCGGGAGGGAAGAATGAGCAGTTCTTC. It yields the protein CASSDVSGGKNEQFF.